The next 27 T cell receptor beta chains were all read from a single sample in a study of T cell responses to AZD1222 COVID-19 vaccine. Assay: immunoSEQ multiplex PCR; the TCRdb copy retains only in-frame clones and omits some. The data show 120,000 to 150,000 clones, approximately 95% seen once. The starting material was peripheral blood, obtained on day 0 of MenACWY control vaccination. Receptors were obtained from an adult in good health.

The V gene is TRBV28, the J gene TRBJ1-1; D is undetermined. V was pared by 6 bases and J by 2 bases, with 4 bases between. The CDR3 consists of 11 residues. Germline V gene data show CDR1 as MDHEN and CDR2 as SYDVKM. The CDR3 nucleotides are TGTGCCAGCAGACGTAACACTGAAGCTTTCTTT. This encodes CASRRNTEAFF.

The gene calls are TRBV15 and TRBJ2-5; 7 bases align to TRBD1. The CDR3 covers 15 residues. CDR1 is LNHNV, CDR2 YYDKDF, per germline (reference sequence). J was trimmed by 3 bases and V by 0 bases; bases with no gene match: 4. DNA for the CDR3: TGTGCCACCAGCAGAGATCCAACAGGGGAAGAGACCCAGTACTTC. Amino acid sequence: CATSRDPTGEETQYF.

The chain is built from TRBV6-5 and TRBJ1-5; 7 nucleotides match TRBD1. Germline assignment: CDR1 MNHEY and CDR2 SVGAGI. CDR3 size: 14 residues. The junction had 6 bases not matched to a gene; V was cut back by 5 bases and J by 5 bases. The CDR3 bases are TGTGCCAGCAGTCGACAGGGAGGGGATCAGCCCCAGCATTTT. This sequence encodes CASSRQGGDQPQHF.

V gene TRBV15 combines with J gene TRBJ1-1, with unresolved D. The V and J ends lost 8 bases and 0 bases respectively, with 16 bases between them. Germline V CDR1 and CDR2: LNHNV, YYDKDF (reference sequence). This CDR3 region has 15 residues. CDR3: CATSPQISLNTEAFF. CDR3 nucleotide sequence: TGTGCCACCTCCCCCCAAATATCTTTGAACACTGAAGCTTTCTTT. The full variable domain, with the rest looked up from reference TRBV15 and TRBJ1-1, is DAMVIQNPRYQVTQFGKPVTLSCSQTLNHNVMYWYQQKSSQAPKLLFHYYDKDFNNEADTPDNFQSRRPNTSFCFLDIRSPGLGDTAMYLCATSPQISLNTEAFFGQGTRLTVV.

The rearrangement joins TRBV24-1 to TRBJ1-6; no clear D gene. CDR3 length equals 15 residues. Trimming stripped 8 bases from V and 5 bases from J, with 15 bases between. Germline CDR1 reads KGHDR; CDR2 reads SFDVKD. The CDR3 bases are TGTGCCACCAAGTCTGTGAGGGTCGATAATTCACCCCTCCACTTT. This codes for CATKSVRVDNSPLHF.

The rearrangement uses TRBV18 and TRBJ1-5; no clear D gene. The CDR3 is 15 residues long. Germline V gene sequence: CDR1 KGHSH, CDR2 LQKENI. V shed 1 base and J shed 4 bases, with 11 bases lying between them. This chain's CDR3 is CASSPLGIENQPQHF. The CDR3 bases are TGTGCCAGCTCACCACTGGGGATAGAAAATCAGCCCCAGCATTTT.

V and J are TRBV12-3 or TRBV12-4 and TRBJ1-2; 8 nucleotides match TRBD1. J lost 7 bases, V lost 4 bases, and 5 bases had no gene match. CDR3 length: 13 residues. CDR3 region: CASSSSGGSGYTF. The CDR3 DNA reads TGTGCCAGCAGTTCCTCAGGGGGCTCTGGCTACACCTTC.

The chain joins TRBV5-4 to TRBJ2-3; 10 positions agree with TRBD2. V lost 4 bases to trimming and J lost 1 base; unmatched junction nucleotides: 9. The CDR3 totals 17 residues. Germline-derived CDR1 and CDR2 are SGHNT and YYREEE (reference sequence). The CDR3 region is CASSGINGLAGTDTQYF. The CDR3 nucleotides are TGTGCCAGCAGCGGAATAAACGGACTAGCGGGCACAGATACGCAGTATTTT.

The chain joins TRBV19 to TRBJ2-6, with a possible D match to TRBD2 (6 bases). Germline CDR1 is LNHDA and CDR2 is SQIVND (reference sequence). The V and J ends lost 6 bases and 1 base respectively, with 16 bases between them. CDR3 size: 17 residues. CDR3 sequence reads: CASRTTPRGSGANVLTF. In DNA, the CDR3 is TGTGCCAGTAGAACAACTCCTCGGGGGTCTGGGGCCAACGTCCTGACTTTC.

The J gene is TRBJ1-6, the V gene TRBV9; D is undetermined. This CDR3 is built from 16 residues. Trimming left V 3 bases short and J 10 bases short, with 20 bases between. Germline CDR1 and CDR2: SGDLS and YYNGEE. In DNA, the CDR3 is TGTGCCAGCAGCGGAGGCCCGGGGTTATGGGAATCACCCCTCCACTTT. Translation: CASSGGPGLWESPLHF.

Only one count was recorded for this clone. This sequence joins TRBV5-6 and TRBJ2-5; D unclear. The CDR3 is 11 residues long. V was cut by 2 bases and J by 1 base, with 0 bases left in between. Germline CDR1 SGHDT, CDR2 YYEEEE. CDR3: CASSFQETQYF. The CDR3 DNA is TGTGCCAGCAGCTTCCAAGAGACCCAGTACTTC.

This chain joins TRBV7-2 and TRBJ2-2; no firm D call. CDR1 and CDR2 (germline): SGHTA, FQGNSA. Trimming took 1 base from V and 3 from J, leaving 9 bases between them. This CDR3 comprises 15 residues. The CDR3 DNA sequence: TGTGCCAGCAGCTTAGTTCCTGTGGACACCGGGGAGCTGTTTTTT. It yields the protein CASSLVPVDTGELFF. Supplemented by reference TRBV7-2 and TRBJ2-2, the full variable domain reads GAGVSQSPSNKVTEKGKDVELRCDPISGHTALYWYRQSLGQGLEFLIYFQGNSAPDKSGLPSDRFSAERTGGSVSTLTIQRTQQEDSAVYLCASSLVPVDTGELFFGEGSRLTVL.

V gene TRBV12-5 combines with J gene TRBJ2-3; D remains ambiguous. This CDR3 is 12 amino acids long. V dropped 2 bases and J dropped 6 bases, with 6 bases sitting between them. Germline lookup yields CDR1 LGHNT and CDR2 FRNRAP. CDR3 residues: CASGLSGDTQYF. DNA for the CDR3: TGTGCTAGTGGTTTGTCCGGCGATACGCAGTATTTT.

V is TRBV6-2 or TRBV6-3 and J is TRBJ1-1, with D perhaps TRBD1 (5 bases). Per germline, CDR1 MNHEY and CDR2 SVGEGT. The germline V and J ends were trimmed by 6 bases and 1 base, with 12 bases remaining between them. CDR3 length equals 14 residues. The CDR3 region is CASSGGHTNTEAFF. CDR3 bases: TGTGCCAGCAGCGGCGGACATACGAACACTGAAGCTTTCTTT.

The CDR3 nucleotides read TGTGCCAGTCGATTGGGACAGAACACTGAAGCTTTCTTT. Translated, it gives CASRLGQNTEAFF. The V call is TRBV19, the J call TRBJ1-1; tentatively, D is TRBD1 (6 bases). From germline, CDR1 is LNHDA and CDR2 SQIVND (reference sequence). There are 13 residues in the CDR3. V was pared by 8 bases and J by 1 base, with 11 bases between.

This chain links TRBV5-4 with TRBJ1-1, with D perhaps TRBD1 (6 bases). Germline CDR1 reads SGHNT; CDR2 reads YYREEE (reference sequence). The CDR3 runs 17 residues. V was pared by 2 bases and J by 4 bases, with 21 bases between. CDR3 sequence reads: CASSLGGSGAQGTEAFF. CDR3 sequence (DNA): TGTGCCAGCAGCTTAGGTGGGTCGGGGGCGCAGGGCACTGAAGCTTTCTTT.

This clone appeared a single time. The chain links TRBV5-1 to TRBJ1-3; D is undetermined. This CDR3 has 15 residues. Looked up from germline, CDR1 is SGHRS and CDR2 is YFSETQ. Trimming took off 4 bases at V and 1 base at J, with 12 bases between the two ends. The CDR3 nucleotides are TGCGCCAGCAGCACCGAGACAAATTCTGGAAACACCATATATTTT. This codes for CASSTETNSGNTIYF.

The genes are TRBV25-1 and TRBJ1-3, with a tentative D call TRBD1 (5 bases). This CDR3 contains 14 residues. Trimming stripped 5 bases from V and 1 base from J, with 9 bases between. CDR1 MGHDK and CDR2 SYGVNS come from the germline V gene. CDR3: CASSQRGSGNTIYF. The CDR3 DNA reads as TGTGCCAGCAGTCAACGGGGGTCTGGAAACACCATATATTTT.

V and J are TRBV24-1 and TRBJ2-3, with 11 bases aligning to TRBD1. The length of the CDR3 is 15 residues. CDR1 is KGHDR and CDR2 is SFDVKD in the germline V gene. The V and J ends lost 7 bases and 4 bases, in that order; junction bases with no gene match: 6. CDR3 residues: CATSTGQGAPDTQYF. The CDR3 DNA reads as TGTGCCACCAGCACCGGACAGGGGGCCCCAGATACGCAGTATTTT.

V is TRBV19 and J is TRBJ2-7; D not resolved. Germline assignment: CDR1 LNHDA and CDR2 SQIVND (reference sequence). This CDR3 comprises 15 residues. V gave up 5 bases and J gave up 0 bases, with 14 bases separating them. CDR3 region: CASSPRWAGSYEQYF. The CDR3 DNA sequence: TGTGCCAGTAGTCCCCGTTGGGCAGGCTCCTACGAGCAGTACTTC.

A single count supports this clone. J is TRBJ2-3 and V is TRBV7-9; the match to TRBD2 covers 7 bases. CDR1 is SEHNR, CDR2 FQNEAQ, per germline (reference sequence). The length of the CDR3 is 16 residues. V trimming: 2 bases; J trimming: 2 bases; junction bases outside the gene matches: 7. CDR3: CASSLTAGPATDTQYF. CDR3 nucleotides: TGTGCCAGCAGCTTAACAGCGGGGCCTGCCACAGATACGCAGTATTTT. Based on the CDR3 plus reference TRBV7-9 and TRBJ2-3, the full variable domain is DTGVSQNPRHKITKRGQNVTFRCDPISEHNRLYWYRQTLGQGPEFLTYFQNEAQLEKSRLLSDRFSAERPKGSFSTLEIQRTEQGDSAMYLCASSLTAGPATDTQYFGPGTRLTVL.

CDR3 nucleotides: TGTGCCAGTAAAGGTCGATCGGGACTGAATAATCAGCCCCAGCATTTT. The encoded protein is CASKGRSGLNNQPQHF. The gene calls are TRBV19 and TRBJ1-5, with a weak D call TRBD1 (5 bases). V was cut by 7 bases and J by 4 bases, with 20 bases left in between. This CDR3 comprises 16 residues. Germline CDR1 is LNHDA and CDR2 is SQIVND (reference sequence).

V and J are TRBV24-1 and TRBJ2-3; either TRBD1 or TRBD2 may fit D (5 bases each). The CDR3 sequence is 13 residues long. Germline V gives CDR1 KGHDR, CDR2 SFDVKD. Deletions cut 6 bases from V and 4 bases from J, with 10 bases between. The CDR3 bases are TGTGCCACCAGTATGGGGACCTCAGATACGCAGTATTTT. Protein product: CATSMGTSDTQYF.

The chain couples TRBV7-9 to TRBJ1-4; perhaps TRBD1 as D (6 bases). The CDR3 consists of 13 residues. Trimming stripped 5 bases from V and 5 bases from J, with 9 bases between. Per germline, CDR1 SEHNR and CDR2 FQNEAQ (reference sequence). DNA of the CDR3: TGTGCCAGCAGCCCCCAGGGGAATGAAAAACTGTTTTTT. Its translation: CASSPQGNEKLFF.

The chain couples TRBV11-2 to TRBJ2-3; TRBD2 matches 15 bases. The CDR3 sequence is 18 residues long. Germline V lookup: CDR1 SGHAT, CDR2 FQNNGV. Germline trimming cut 6 bases from V and 5 bases from J; bases unmatched to any gene: 12. DNA for the CDR3: TGTGCCAGCAGTCACTTCAGAGGGGGACTAGCGGGAGGAGATACGCAGTATTTT. This codes for CASSHFRGGLAGGDTQYF. The whole variable domain, filled in from reference TRBV11-2 and TRBJ2-3, reads EAGVAQSPRYKIIEKRQSVAFWCNPISGHATLYWYQQILGQGPKLLIQFQNNGVVDDSQLPKDRFSAERLKGVDSTLKIQPAKLEDSAVYLCASSHFRGGLAGGDTQYFGPGTRLTVL.

The genes are TRBV28 and TRBJ1-3; D may be TRBD1 (6 bases). In germline, CDR1 is MDHEN, CDR2 SYDVKM. The ends were cut back, 7 bases at V and 0 bases at J, with 10 bases in the middle. This CDR3 has 14 residues. DNA of the CDR3: TGTGCCAGCAAAGGGGGGTACTCTGGAAACACCATATATTTT. This translates into CASKGGYSGNTIYF.

CDR3 loop: CASSLVYEQYF. CDR3 DNA sequence: TGTGCCAGCAGCTTAGTCTACGAGCAGTACTTC. The chain has TRBV7-3 and TRBJ2-7; D unresolved. CDR1 is SGHTA and CDR2 is FQGTGA in the germline V gene. Trimming left V 2 bases short and J 3 bases short, with 2 bases between. The CDR3 length is 11 residues.